These 20 T cell receptor beta chains came from one sample sequenced in a study of T cell repertoires in cytomegalovirus infection (dated 2019 in TCRdb). Data came from an Illumina HiSeq 1500. TCRdb reprocessing: public reads trimmed at Q25 with fastp, clones called with MiXCR, in-frame beta chains kept. Entries that share a CDR3 protein sequence are merged under the most common genes and DNA. This sample has around 740,000 distinct CDR3 sequences in its table, and 35% to 40% of those were observed once. 2.8% of the sample is held by the ten biggest clonotypes. Material: PBMCs. The source is a human donor in good health (CMV status not recorded). Some clones in this sample may be carry-over from other donors' samples.

To note about this clonotype: This may stem from a read error, because a much larger clone lies one nucleotide away. This chain links TRBV6-6 with TRBJ2-7; possible D gene TRBD2, 7 bases. The germline CDR1 and CDR2 sequences are MNHNY and SVGAGI (reference sequence). CDR3 length: 14 residues. CDR3 sequence: CARRSHRGANEQYF. CDR3 DNA: TGTGCCCGCAGATCCCACCGGGGGGCCAACGAGCAGTACTTC.

Worth noting for this clonotype: At one boundary the junction diverges from the germline segment, which might be a read error. The chain is built from TRBV2 and TRBJ1-4; tentative D call: TRBD1 (6 bases). CDR1 is SNHLY, CDR2 FYNNEI, per germline. This CDR3 region has 11 residues. The CDR3 loop is CASGPKDRRLF. DNA of the CDR3: TGTGCCAGCGGCCCCAAGGACAGACGCCTTTTT.

The chain is built from TRBV20-1 and TRBJ1-5, with 9 bases fitting TRBD1. The germline CDR1 and CDR2 sequences are DFQATT and SNEGSKA (reference sequence). Germline trimming cut 1 base from V and 3 bases from J; bases unmatched to any gene: 4. The CDR3 sequence is 15 residues long. Written as DNA, the CDR3 is TGCAGTGCTAGAGTAGGGACAGGGTTCAATCAGCCCCAGCATTTT. It yields the protein CSARVGTGFNQPQHF.

The genes are TRBV28 and TRBJ1-2; D perhaps matches TRBD1 (6 bases). Trimming took off 2 bases at V and 5 bases at J, with 15 bases between the two ends. CDR3 length: 15 residues. Germline V gives CDR1 MDHEN, CDR2 SYDVKM. CDR3 loop: CASSLRAGVRYGYTF. CDR3 nucleotide sequence: TGTGCCAGCAGTTTAAGAGCAGGGGTGAGGTATGGCTACACCTTC.

The V call is TRBV19, the J call TRBJ1-5; D remains ambiguous. The germline V gene encodes CDR1 LNHDA and CDR2 SQIVND (reference sequence). Trimming cost V 4 bases and J 0 bases, with 16 bases left between them. The CDR3 loop spans 17 amino acids. CDR3 region: CASSTRDVVYSNQPQHF. The CDR3 DNA follows: TGTGCCAGTAGTACCCGGGATGTCGTTTATAGCAATCAGCCCCAGCATTTT.

V usage is TRBV7-9 and J usage is TRBJ1-2, with no clear D. The germline V gene has CDR1 SEHNR and CDR2 FQNEAQ (reference sequence). With 5 bases removed from V and 3 bases from J, the gap between germline ends came to 10 bases. This CDR3 is 13 amino acids long. The CDR3 loop reads CASSPGLYYGYTF. In DNA, the CDR3 is TGTGCCAGCAGCCCGGGCCTGTACTATGGCTACACCTTC.

The table lists this clonotype with many counts. The chain uses TRBV7-2 and TRBJ2-1; no definite D call. Trimming stripped 5 bases from V and 6 bases from J, with 11 bases between. The CDR3 extends over 13 amino acids. Germline values: CDR1 SGHTA, CDR2 FQGNSA. CDR3 DNA sequence: TGTGCCAGCAGCCATCAGAGGCCCAATGAGCAGTTCTTC. Protein: CASSHQRPNEQFF.

This clonotype was recorded a few times. The V gene is TRBV11-2, the J gene TRBJ1-2, with D possibly matching TRBD1 (5 bases). CDR1 is SGHAT and CDR2 is FQNNGV in the germline V gene. The CDR3 contains 17 residues. Trimming took 1 base from V and 8 from J, leaving 23 bases between them. The CDR3 DNA sequence: TGTGCCAGCAGCTTAGGAAGGCAGGGCCAATTTCGAGACGGCTACACCTTC. Translation: CASSLGRQGQFRDGYTF.

For this clonotype: The CDR3 does not end in the conserved phenylalanine or tryptophan, so this is likely a read error. The V gene is TRBV3-1, the J gene TRBJ2-2, with TRBD1 matching over 8 bases. Germline V gene lookup returns CDR1 LGHDT and CDR2 YNNKEL (reference sequence). Losses at the gene ends were 1 base for V and 6 bases for J; bases not matched to a gene: 4. The CDR3 is made up of 15 amino acids. CDR3 amino acids: CASSQARQGPGELFV. As DNA, the CDR3 is TGTGCCAGCAGCCAAGCCCGACAGGGGCCCGGGGAGCTGTTTGTT.

The chain is built from TRBV11-2 and TRBJ2-5, with TRBD2 as a possible D gene (6 bases). With 4 bases removed from V and 2 bases from J, the gap between germline ends came to 23 bases. The germline V gene encodes CDR1 SGHAT and CDR2 FQNNGV. The CDR3 consists of 18 residues. The CDR3 DNA follows: TGTGCCAGCAGCTCAGGAGGGCCGTATAGTAATACTCAAGAGACCCAGTACTTC. Translation gives CASSSGGPYSNTQETQYF.

This clonotype was observed a handful of times. The rearrangement joins TRBV10-3 to TRBJ1-5, with D possibly matching TRBD1 (5 bases). CDR3 length: 14 residues. V was cut by 3 bases and J by 2 bases, with 8 bases left in between. Germline lookup yields CDR1 ENHRY and CDR2 SYGVKD. The CDR3 DNA reads as TGTGCCATCAGTGAAACAGGTCGCAATCAGCCCCAGCATTTT. Translating it yields CAISETGRNQPQHF.

The chain employs TRBV3-1 and TRBJ2-1; 11 bases are shared with TRBD2. This CDR3 contains 19 residues. Trimming removed 4 bases from V and 0 bases from J; junction bases left unmatched: 11. CDR1 and CDR2 from the germline V gene are LGHDT and YNNKEL (reference sequence). The CDR3 DNA follows: TGTGCCAGCAGCCCAATATGGACTAGCGGGTTGAGCTCCTACAATGAGCAGTTCTTC. It is translated as CASSPIWTSGLSSYNEQFF.

This sequence joins TRBV11-2 and TRBJ2-1; 14 positions match TRBD2. V was clipped by 4 bases and J by 3 bases; unmatched bases: 5. The CDR3 consists of 17 residues. Germline V gene data show CDR1 as SGHAT and CDR2 as FQNNGV. CDR3 sequence reads: CASSSRLAGGNYNEQFF. The CDR3 coding sequence is TGTGCCAGCAGCTCCAGACTAGCGGGAGGGAACTACAATGAGCAGTTCTTC.

The sample holds a few counts of this clonotype. The rearrangement uses TRBV2 and TRBJ1-2; a weak D match, TRBD1 (5 bases). V gave up 6 bases and J gave up 5 bases, with 19 bases separating them. The CDR3 totals 15 residues. Germline CDR1 reads SNHLY; CDR2 reads FYNNEI. In nucleotides, the CDR3 is TGTGCCAGCAGGACAGCCCCATCCCCCGCATATGGCTACACCTTC. The encoded protein is CASRTAPSPAYGYTF.

The chain joins TRBV20-1 to TRBJ1-6; 10 bases are a match to TRBD1. CDR3 length: 14 amino acids. The ends lost 6 bases at V and 7 bases at J; junction bases unmatched: 6. CDR1 is DFQATT and CDR2 is SNEGSKA in the germline V gene (reference sequence). CDR3 nucleotide sequence: TGCAGTGCCACGGGACAGGGGAGGAATTCACCCCTCCACTTT. Translation gives CSATGQGRNSPLHF.

CDR3 region: CASSEDLATARYNEQFF. As DNA, the CDR3 is TGCGCCAGCAGCGAAGACCTAGCGACCGCAAGGTACAATGAGCAGTTCTTC. The V and J genes are TRBV5-1 and TRBJ2-1; a weak D match, TRBD2 (6 bases). The CDR3 spans 17 residues. Germline V gene lookup returns CDR1 SGHRS and CDR2 YFSETQ. V was clipped by 4 bases and J by 4 bases, with 21 bases between them.

The genes are TRBV9 and TRBJ2-3; 9 nucleotides agree with TRBD2. V lost 3 bases, J lost 0 bases, and 5 bases stayed unmatched. The V gene's germline CDR1 is SGDLS and CDR2 YYNGEE. There are 16 residues in the CDR3. The CDR3 loop is CASSGTRGGSTDTQYF. Here the CDR3 DNA reads TGTGCCAGCAGCGGAACGCGGGGGGGAAGCACAGATACGCAGTATTTT.

The V call is TRBV3-1, the J call TRBJ1-1; D possibly corresponds to TRBD1 (5 bases). The CDR3 consists of 16 residues. Trimming took off 6 bases at V and 4 bases at J, with 21 bases between the two ends. Germline V CDR1 and CDR2: LGHDT, YNNKEL (reference sequence). DNA of the CDR3: TGTGCCAGCAGACCCCGGGGGAAGGGGCCGAGCACTGAAGCTTTCTTT. Its translation: CASRPRGKGPSTEAFF.

Note on this clonotype: The final CDR3 position lacks the conserved phenylalanine or tryptophan, pointing to a likely read error. The chain carries TRBV6-1 and TRBJ2-3; D may correspond to TRBD1 or TRBD2 (5 bases each). The germline CDR1 and CDR2 sequences are MNHNS and SASEGT. Deletions cut 5 bases from V and 2 bases from J, with 11 bases between. The CDR3 runs 14 residues. CDR3 bases: TGTGCCAGCAGTAACTGGGGGAACACAGATACGCAGTATTTG. It encodes CASSNWGNTDTQYL.

This clonotype was detected ten times or more. V and J are TRBV7-8 and TRBJ1-4, with D possibly matching TRBD1 (5 bases). From germline, CDR1 is SGHVS and CDR2 FQNEAQ. V shed 2 bases and J shed 4 bases, with 8 bases lying between them. The CDR3 sequence is 14 residues long. The CDR3 protein is CASSLTTVNEKLFF. As DNA, the CDR3 is TGTGCCAGCAGCTTAACGACAGTTAATGAAAAACTGTTTTTT.